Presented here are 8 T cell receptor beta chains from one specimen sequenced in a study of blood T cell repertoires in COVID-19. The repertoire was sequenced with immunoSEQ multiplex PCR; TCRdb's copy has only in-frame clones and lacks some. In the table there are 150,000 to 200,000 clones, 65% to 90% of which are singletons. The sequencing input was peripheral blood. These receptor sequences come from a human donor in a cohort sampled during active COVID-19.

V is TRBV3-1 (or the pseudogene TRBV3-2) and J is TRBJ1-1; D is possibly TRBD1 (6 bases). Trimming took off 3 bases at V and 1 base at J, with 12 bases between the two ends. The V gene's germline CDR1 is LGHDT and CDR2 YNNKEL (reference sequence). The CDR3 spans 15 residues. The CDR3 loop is CASSQHRVRNTEAFF. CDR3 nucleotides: TGTGCCAGCAGCCAGCACAGGGTACGGAACACTGAAGCTTTCTTT.

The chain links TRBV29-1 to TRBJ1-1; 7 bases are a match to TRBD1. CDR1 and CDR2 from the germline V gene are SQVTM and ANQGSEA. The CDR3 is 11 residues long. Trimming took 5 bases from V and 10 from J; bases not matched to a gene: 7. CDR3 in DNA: TGCAGCGTTTCGCAGGGGGTAGGAGCTTTCTTT. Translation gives CSVSQGVGAFF. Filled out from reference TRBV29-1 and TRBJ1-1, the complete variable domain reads SAVISQKPSRDICQRGTSLTIQCQVDSQVTMMFWYRQQPGQSLTLIATANQGSEATYESGFVIDKFPISRPNLTFSTLTVSNMSPEDSSIYLCSVSQGVGAFFGQGTRLTVV.

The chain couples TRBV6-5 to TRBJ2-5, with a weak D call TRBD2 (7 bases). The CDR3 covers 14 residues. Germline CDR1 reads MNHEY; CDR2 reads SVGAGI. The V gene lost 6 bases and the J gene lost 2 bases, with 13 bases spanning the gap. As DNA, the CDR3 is TGTGCCAGCAGCCAGGGGAGGGGGCAAGAGACCCAGTACTTC. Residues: CASSQGRGQETQYF.

The CDR3 here is CASSRLAGRTYEQYF. The CDR3 DNA reads TGTGCCAGCAGTCGACTAGCGGGACGAACCTACGAGCAGTACTTC. J is TRBJ2-7 and V is TRBV6-5; 11 bases align to TRBD2. CDR3 size: 15 residues. The ends lost 5 bases at V and 2 bases at J; junction bases unmatched: 5. The germline CDR1 and CDR2 sequences are MNHEY and SVGAGI.

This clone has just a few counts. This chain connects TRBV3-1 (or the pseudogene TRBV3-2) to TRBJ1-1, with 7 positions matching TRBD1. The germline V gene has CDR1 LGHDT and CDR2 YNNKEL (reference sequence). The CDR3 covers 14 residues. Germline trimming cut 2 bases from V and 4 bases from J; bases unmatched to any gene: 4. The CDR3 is CASSQTTGITEAFF. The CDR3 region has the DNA TGTGCCAGCAGCCAAACGACAGGGATCACTGAAGCTTTCTTT.

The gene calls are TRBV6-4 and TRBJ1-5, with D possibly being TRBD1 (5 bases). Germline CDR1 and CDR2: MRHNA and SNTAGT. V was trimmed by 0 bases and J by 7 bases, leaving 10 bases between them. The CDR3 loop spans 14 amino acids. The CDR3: CASSDSGGGQPQHF. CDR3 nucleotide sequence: TGTGCCAGCAGTGACTCGGGGGGTGGACAGCCCCAGCATTTT.

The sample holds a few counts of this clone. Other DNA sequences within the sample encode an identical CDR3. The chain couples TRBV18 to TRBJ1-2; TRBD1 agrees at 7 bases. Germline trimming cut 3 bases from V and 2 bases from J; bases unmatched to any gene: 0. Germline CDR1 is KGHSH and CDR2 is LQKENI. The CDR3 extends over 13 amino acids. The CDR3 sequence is CASSPDRNYGYTF. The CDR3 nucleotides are TGTGCCAGCTCACCGGACAGGAACTATGGCTACACCTTC. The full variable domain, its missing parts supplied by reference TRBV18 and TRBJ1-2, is NAGVMQNPRHLVRRRGQEARLRCSPMKGHSHVYWYRQLPEEGLKFMVYLQKENIIDESGMPKERFSAEFPKEGPSILRIQQVVRGDSAAYFCASSPDRNYGYTFGSGTRLTVV.

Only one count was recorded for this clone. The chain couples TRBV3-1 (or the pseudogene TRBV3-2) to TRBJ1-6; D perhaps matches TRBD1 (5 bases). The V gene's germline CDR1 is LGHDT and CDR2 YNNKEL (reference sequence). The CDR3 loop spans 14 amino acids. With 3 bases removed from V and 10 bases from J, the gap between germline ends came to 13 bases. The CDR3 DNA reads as TGTGCCAGCAGCCAGGAGGGGATAGTCTCACCCCTCCACTTT. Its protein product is CASSQEGIVSPLHF.